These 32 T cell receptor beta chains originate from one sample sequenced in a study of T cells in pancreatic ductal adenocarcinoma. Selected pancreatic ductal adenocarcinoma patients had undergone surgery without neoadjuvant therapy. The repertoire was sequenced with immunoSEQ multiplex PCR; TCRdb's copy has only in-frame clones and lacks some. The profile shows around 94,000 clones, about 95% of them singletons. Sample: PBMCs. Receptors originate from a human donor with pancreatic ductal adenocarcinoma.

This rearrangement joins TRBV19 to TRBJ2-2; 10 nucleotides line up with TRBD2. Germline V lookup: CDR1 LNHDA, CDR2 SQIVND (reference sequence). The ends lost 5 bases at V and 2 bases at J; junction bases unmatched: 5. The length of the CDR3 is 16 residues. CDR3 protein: CASSPGLAVNTGELFF. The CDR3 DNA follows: TGTGCCAGTAGTCCCGGACTAGCGGTTAACACCGGGGAGCTGTTTTTT.

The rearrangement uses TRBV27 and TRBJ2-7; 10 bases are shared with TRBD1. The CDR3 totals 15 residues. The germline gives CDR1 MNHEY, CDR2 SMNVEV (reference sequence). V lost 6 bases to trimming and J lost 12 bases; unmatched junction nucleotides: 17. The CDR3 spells CASSNTLTGGYGLYF. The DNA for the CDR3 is TGTGCCAGCAGCAATACCCTGACAGGGGGCTACGGACTGTACTTC.

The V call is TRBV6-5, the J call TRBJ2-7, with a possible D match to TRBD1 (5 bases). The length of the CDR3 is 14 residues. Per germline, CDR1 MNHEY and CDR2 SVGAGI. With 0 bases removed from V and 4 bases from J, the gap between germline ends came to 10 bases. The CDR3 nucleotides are TGTGCCAGCAGTTACTCTCGACAGATATACGAGCAGTACTTC. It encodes CASSYSRQIYEQYF.

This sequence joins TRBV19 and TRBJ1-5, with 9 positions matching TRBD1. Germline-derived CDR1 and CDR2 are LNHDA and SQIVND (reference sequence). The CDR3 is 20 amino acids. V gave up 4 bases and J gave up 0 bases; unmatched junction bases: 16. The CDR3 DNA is TGTGCCAGTAGTACCAAGACAGGGGGAAAACTGGCCTATAGCAATCAGCCCCAGCATTTT. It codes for CASSTKTGGKLAYSNQPQHF.

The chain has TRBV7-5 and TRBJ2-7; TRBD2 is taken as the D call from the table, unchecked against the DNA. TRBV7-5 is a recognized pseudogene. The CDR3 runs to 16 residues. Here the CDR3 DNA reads TGTGTCAGAAGCAGGGACTCCCTACTTCTGGCCTACGAGCAGTACTTC. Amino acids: CVRSRDSLLLAYEQYF.

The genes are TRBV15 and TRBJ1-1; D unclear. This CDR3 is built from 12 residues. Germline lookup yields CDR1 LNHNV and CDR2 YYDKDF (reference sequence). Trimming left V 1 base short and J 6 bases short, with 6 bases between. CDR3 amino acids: CATSRGTAEAFF. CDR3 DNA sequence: TGTGCCACCAGCAGAGGAACGGCTGAAGCTTTCTTT.

CDR3 coding DNA: TGTGCCAGCAGCTTAGCGGGAGGGACGGATACGCAGTATTTT. The encoded protein is CASSLAGGTDTQYF. The J gene is TRBJ2-3, the V gene TRBV7-8, with 7 bases that match TRBD2. The junction had 3 bases not matched to a gene; V was cut back by 0 bases and J by 6 bases. Germline V gives CDR1 SGHVS, CDR2 FQNEAQ. CDR3 size: 14 residues.

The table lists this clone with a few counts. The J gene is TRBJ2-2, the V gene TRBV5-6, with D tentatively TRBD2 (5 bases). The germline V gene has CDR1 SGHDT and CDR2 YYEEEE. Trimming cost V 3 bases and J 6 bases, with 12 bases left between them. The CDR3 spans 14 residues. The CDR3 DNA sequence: TGTGCCAGCAGCTACTACCCTAGCCCCGGGGAGCTGTTTTTT. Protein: CASSYYPSPGELFF.

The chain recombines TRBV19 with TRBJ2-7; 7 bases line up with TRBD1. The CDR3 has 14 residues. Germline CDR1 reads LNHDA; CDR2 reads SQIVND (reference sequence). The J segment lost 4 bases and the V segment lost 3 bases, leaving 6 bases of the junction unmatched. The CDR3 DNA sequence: TGTGCCAGTAGTATCAGGACAGGATCTTACGAGCAGTACTTC. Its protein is CASSIRTGSYEQYF.

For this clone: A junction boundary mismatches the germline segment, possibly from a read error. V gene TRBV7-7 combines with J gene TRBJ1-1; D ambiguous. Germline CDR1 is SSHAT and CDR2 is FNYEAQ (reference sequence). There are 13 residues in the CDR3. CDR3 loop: CASSQTENTEAFF. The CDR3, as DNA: TGTGCTAGCAGCCAGACTGAGAACACTGAAGCTTTCTTT.

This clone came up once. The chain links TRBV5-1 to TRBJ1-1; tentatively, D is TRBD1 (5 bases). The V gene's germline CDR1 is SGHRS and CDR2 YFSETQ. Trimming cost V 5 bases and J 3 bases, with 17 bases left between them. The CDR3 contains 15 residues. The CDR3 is CASRRVGGWDTEAFF. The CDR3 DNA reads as TGCGCCAGCAGGAGGGTTGGGGGGTGGGACACTGAAGCTTTCTTT.

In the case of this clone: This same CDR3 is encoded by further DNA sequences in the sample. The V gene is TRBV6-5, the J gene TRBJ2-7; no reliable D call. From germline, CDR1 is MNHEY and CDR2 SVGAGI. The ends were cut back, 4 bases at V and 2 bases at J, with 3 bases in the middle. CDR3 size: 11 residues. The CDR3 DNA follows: TGTGCCAGCAGTTCAGCCTACGAGCAGTACTTC. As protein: CASSSAYEQYF.

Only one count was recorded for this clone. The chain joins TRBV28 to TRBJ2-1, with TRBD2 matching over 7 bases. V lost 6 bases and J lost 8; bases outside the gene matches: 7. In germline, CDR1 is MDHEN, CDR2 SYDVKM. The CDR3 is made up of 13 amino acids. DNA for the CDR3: TGTGCCAGCAGCCGGGGACTACGGTATGAGCAGTTCTTC. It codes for CASSRGLRYEQFF.

Here the CDR3 DNA reads TGTGCCAGCAGTCTCGGGGGGGGCTCCAATGAGCAGTTCTTC. Translating it yields CASSLGGGSNEQFF. The V call is TRBV13, the J call TRBJ2-1, with 8 bases matching TRBD2. The germline V gene has CDR1 PRHDT and CDR2 FYEKMQ (reference sequence). The CDR3 runs to 14 residues. The junction had 7 bases not matched to a gene; V was cut back by 6 bases and J by 6 bases. The full variable domain, with the rest looked up from reference TRBV13 and TRBJ2-1, is AAGVIQSPRHLIKEKRETATLKCYPIPRHDTVYWYQQGPGQDPQFLISFYEKMQSDKGSIPDRFSAQQFSDYHSELNMSSLELGDSALYFCASSLGGGSNEQFFGPGTRLTVL.

The CDR3 spells CASSGGQGGYGYTF. The CDR3 DNA reads as TGTGCCAGCAGCGGGGGCCAGGGGGGCTATGGCTACACCTTC. The chain joins TRBV9 to TRBJ1-2; 7 bases map to TRBD1. V shed 3 bases and J 4 bases; nucleotides not matched to a gene: 6. CDR1 and CDR2 from the germline V gene are SGDLS and YYNGEE. The CDR3 consists of 14 residues.

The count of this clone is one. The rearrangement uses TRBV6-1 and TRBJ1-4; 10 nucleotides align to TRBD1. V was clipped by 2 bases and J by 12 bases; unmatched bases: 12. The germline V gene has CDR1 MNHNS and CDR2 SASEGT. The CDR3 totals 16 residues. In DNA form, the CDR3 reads TGTGCCAGCAGTGAACTGAGGGGGACAGGGGCAGGAGAACTGTTTTTT. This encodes CASSELRGTGAGELFF.

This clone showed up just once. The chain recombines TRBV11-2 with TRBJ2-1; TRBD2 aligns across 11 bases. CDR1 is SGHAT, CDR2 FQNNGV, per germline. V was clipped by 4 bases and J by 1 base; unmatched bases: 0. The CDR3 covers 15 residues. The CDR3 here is CASSWTSGSYNEQFF. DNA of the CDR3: TGTGCCAGCAGCTGGACTAGCGGGTCCTACAATGAGCAGTTCTTC.

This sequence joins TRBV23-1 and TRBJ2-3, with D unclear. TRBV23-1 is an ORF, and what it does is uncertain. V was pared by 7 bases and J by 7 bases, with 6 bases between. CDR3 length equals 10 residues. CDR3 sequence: CASTGYTQYF. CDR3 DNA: TGCGCCAGCACAGGATATACGCAGTATTTT.

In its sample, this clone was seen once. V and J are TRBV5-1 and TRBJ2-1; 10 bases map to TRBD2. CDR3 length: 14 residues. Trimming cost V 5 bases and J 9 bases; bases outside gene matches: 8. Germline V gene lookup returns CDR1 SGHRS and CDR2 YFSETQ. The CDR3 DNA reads TGCGCCAGCAGGGAGGCTAGCGGGAGTAGTGAGCAGTTCTTC. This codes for CASREASGSSEQFF.

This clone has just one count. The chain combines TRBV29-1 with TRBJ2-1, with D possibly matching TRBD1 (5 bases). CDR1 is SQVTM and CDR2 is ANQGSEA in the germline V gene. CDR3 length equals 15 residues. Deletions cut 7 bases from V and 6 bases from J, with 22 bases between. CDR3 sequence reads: CSGTAGMLVINEQFF. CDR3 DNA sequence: TGCAGCGGGACCGCAGGGATGTTGGTGATCAATGAGCAGTTCTTC.

CDR3 residues: CASSTGTSGGVSYEQYF. As DNA, the CDR3 is TGTGCCAGTAGTACCGGGACTAGCGGGGGGGTCTCCTACGAGCAGTACTTC. J is TRBJ2-7 and V is TRBV19; 16 bases line up with TRBD2. This CDR3 is 17 amino acids long. Germline V lookup: CDR1 LNHDA, CDR2 SQIVND (reference sequence). V shed 4 bases and J 0 bases; nucleotides not matched to a gene: 3.

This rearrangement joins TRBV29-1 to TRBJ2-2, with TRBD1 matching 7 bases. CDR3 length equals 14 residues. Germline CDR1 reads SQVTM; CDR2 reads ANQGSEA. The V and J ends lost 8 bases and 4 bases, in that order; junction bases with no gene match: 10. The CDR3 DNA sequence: TGCAGCACTACCGGACAGGCAACCACCGGGGAGCTGTTTTTT. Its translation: CSTTGQATTGELFF.

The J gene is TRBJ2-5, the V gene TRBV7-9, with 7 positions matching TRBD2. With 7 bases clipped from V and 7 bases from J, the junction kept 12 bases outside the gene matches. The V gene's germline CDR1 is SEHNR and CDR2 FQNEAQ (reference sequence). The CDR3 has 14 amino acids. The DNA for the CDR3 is TGTGCCAGCACCTCCTACGGGGGGTGGGGGACCCAGTACTTC. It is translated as CASTSYGGWGTQYF. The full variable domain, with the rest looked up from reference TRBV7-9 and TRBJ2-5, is DTGVSQNPRHKITKRGQNVTFRCDPISEHNRLYWYRQTLGQGPEFLTYFQNEAQLEKSRLLSDRFSAERPKGSFSTLEIQRTEQGDSAMYLCASTSYGGWGTQYFGPGTRLLVL.

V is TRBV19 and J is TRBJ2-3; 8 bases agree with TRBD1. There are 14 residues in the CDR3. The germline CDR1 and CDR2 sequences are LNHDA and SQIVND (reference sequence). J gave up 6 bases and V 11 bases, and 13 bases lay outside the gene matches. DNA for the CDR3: TGTGCCTCCTCGGGCGGACAGGGTATGGATACGCAGTATTTT. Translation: CASSGGQGMDTQYF.

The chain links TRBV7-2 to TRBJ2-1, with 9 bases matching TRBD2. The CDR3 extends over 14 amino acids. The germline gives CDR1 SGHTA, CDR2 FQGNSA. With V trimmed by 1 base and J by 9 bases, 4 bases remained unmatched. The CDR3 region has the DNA TGTGCCAGCAGCTTAGGGTCTAGCGGGACTGAGCAGTTCTTC. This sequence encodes CASSLGSSGTEQFF.

CDR3 amino acids: CASSFLAGAYNEQFF. CDR3 nucleotide sequence: TGTGCCAGCAGCTTCCTAGCGGGAGCCTACAATGAGCAGTTCTTC. The chain employs TRBV7-9 and TRBJ2-1, with 10 bases that match TRBD2. This CDR3 spans 15 amino acids. The J segment lost 2 bases and the V segment lost 3 bases, leaving 1 base of the junction unmatched. Germline CDR1 reads SEHNR; CDR2 reads FQNEAQ (reference sequence).

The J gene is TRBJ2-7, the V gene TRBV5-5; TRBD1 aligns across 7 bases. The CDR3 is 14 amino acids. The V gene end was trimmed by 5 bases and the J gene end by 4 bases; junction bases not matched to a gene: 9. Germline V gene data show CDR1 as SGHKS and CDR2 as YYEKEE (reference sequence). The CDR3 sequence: CASRHPGQTYEQYF. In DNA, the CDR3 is TGTGCCAGCAGACACCCGGGACAGACTTACGAGCAGTACTTC.

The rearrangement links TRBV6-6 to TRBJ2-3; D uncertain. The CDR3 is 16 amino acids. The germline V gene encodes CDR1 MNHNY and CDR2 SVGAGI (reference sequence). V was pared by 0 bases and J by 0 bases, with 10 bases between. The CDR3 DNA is TGTGCCAGCAGTTACTCGAGAGTCGGGAGCACAGATACGCAGTATTTT. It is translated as CASSYSRVGSTDTQYF.

The CDR3 DNA is TGTGCCAGCTCACCCCCGGGACTAGTCCTAAGCACAGATACGCAGTATTTT. Its translation is CASSPPGLVLSTDTQYF. J is TRBJ2-3 and V is TRBV18; 8 bases align to TRBD2. The germline CDR1 and CDR2 sequences are KGHSH and LQKENI. The CDR3 has 17 amino acids. The ends lost 3 bases at V and 0 bases at J; junction bases unmatched: 8.

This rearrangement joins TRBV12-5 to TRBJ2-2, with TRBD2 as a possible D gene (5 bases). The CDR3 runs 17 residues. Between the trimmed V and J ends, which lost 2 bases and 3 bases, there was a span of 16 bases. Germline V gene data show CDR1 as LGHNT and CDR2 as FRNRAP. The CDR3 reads CASGLNQPSGHTGELFF. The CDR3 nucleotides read TGTGCTAGTGGTTTGAATCAACCAAGCGGACACACCGGGGAGCTGTTTTTT.

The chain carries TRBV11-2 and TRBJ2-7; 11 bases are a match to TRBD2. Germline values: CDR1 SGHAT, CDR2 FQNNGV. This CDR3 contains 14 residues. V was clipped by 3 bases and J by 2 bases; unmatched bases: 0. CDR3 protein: CASSFSGRAYEQYF. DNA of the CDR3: TGTGCCAGCAGCTTTAGCGGGAGGGCCTACGAGCAGTACTTC.

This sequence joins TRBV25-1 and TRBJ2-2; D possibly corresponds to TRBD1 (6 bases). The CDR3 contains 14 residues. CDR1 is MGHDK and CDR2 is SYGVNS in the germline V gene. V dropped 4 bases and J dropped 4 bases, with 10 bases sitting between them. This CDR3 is CASSATGFTGELFF. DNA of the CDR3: TGTGCCAGCAGTGCCACAGGGTTCACCGGGGAGCTGTTTTTT.